This TCR beta chain was found in a study of Graves' ophthalmopathy and Graves' hyperthyroidism. CDR3 regions of TCR beta were amplified from RNA transcripts. RT-PCR with HTBI primers came first, then second-round multiplex PCR. TCRdb reprocessed the multiplex PCR reads via MiXCR and lists one record per CDR3 protein. The table shows hundreds of thousands of distinct CDR3 sequences, with just over 40% occurring only once. In this sample, this clonotype turned up many times. J lost 3 bases, V lost 7 bases, and 11 bases had no gene match. CDR1 is SNHLY and CDR2 is FYNNEI in the germline V gene. The CDR3 consists of 15 residues.

The source material was peripheral blood. This TCR came from an adult man with Graves' ophthalmopathy. V usage is TRBV2 and J usage is TRBJ2-7, with TRBD2 matching 8 bases. The CDR3 loop reads CASNPGGTSNYEQYF. As DNA, the CDR3 is TGTGCCAGCAATCCGGGAGGGACTTCCAACTACGAGCAGTACTTC.